One sample yielded the 23 T cell receptor beta chains listed below, sequenced in a study of blood T cell repertoires in COVID-19. The table came from immunoSEQ multiplex PCR; TCRdb's copy has only in-frame clones and leaves some out. The sample yields about 210,000 clones, around 86% seen once. Sequenced: PBMCs or T cells enriched from blood (not recorded which). These receptors were obtained from a woman between 40 and 55 years old in a cohort exposed to, infected with or recovered from COVID-19 (not recorded which).

The V gene is TRBV4-3, the J gene TRBJ2-7, with 12 bases aligning to TRBD2. Germline lookup yields CDR1 LGHNA and CDR2 YSLEER. The CDR3 runs to 18 residues. V gave up 1 base and J gave up 1 base; unmatched junction bases: 8. CDR3 protein: CASSQGATSGRWSYEQYF. The CDR3 DNA is TGCGCCAGCAGCCAAGGGGCGACTAGCGGGAGATGGTCCTACGAGCAGTACTTC.

CDR3 bases: TGCAGCGTTGAGCGGGAAAGCTCCTACAATGAGCAGTTCTTC. It is translated as CSVERESSYNEQFF. The chain carries TRBV29-1 and TRBJ2-1, with D perhaps TRBD2 (6 bases). V was clipped by 3 bases and J by 0 bases, with 9 bases between them. This CDR3 region has 14 residues. Germline lookup yields CDR1 SQVTM and CDR2 ANQGSEA.

This clone has just a few counts. The CDR3 bases are TGTGCCAGCAATCGGGACAGTCCTGAGACCCAGTACTTC. Its protein product is CASNRDSPETQYF. The chain combines TRBV5-6 with TRBJ2-5, with 7 bases fitting TRBD1. The J segment lost 5 bases and the V segment lost 6 bases, leaving 7 bases of the junction unmatched. The length of the CDR3 is 13 residues. CDR1 SGHDT and CDR2 YYEEEE come from the germline V gene.

This clone was counted between two and nine times. The rearrangement joins TRBV25-1 to TRBJ2-1; D ambiguous. Germline V gives CDR1 MGHDK, CDR2 SYGVNS. Trimming stripped 7 bases from V and 4 bases from J, with 17 bases between. This CDR3 has 15 amino acids. The CDR3 DNA reads as TGTGCCAGCACTCAGAGGATTGGCCCTTACAATGAGCAGTTCTTC. Its translation: CASTQRIGPYNEQFF.

The chain couples TRBV3-1 (or the pseudogene TRBV3-2) to TRBJ1-2; 10 bases fit TRBD1. The germline CDR1 and CDR2 sequences are LGHDT and YNNKEL (reference sequence). V dropped 5 bases and J dropped 7; count of bases not matched to a gene: 10. CDR3 length equals 15 residues. The DNA for the CDR3 is TGTGCCAGCAGCTCTTTAATGACAGGGGGCAGTGGCTACACCTTC. Translating it yields CASSSLMTGGSGYTF.

The J gene is TRBJ1-4, the V gene TRBV29-1; the match to TRBD1 covers 7 bases. This CDR3 contains 12 residues. Trimming at V came to 5 bases and at J to 6 bases, leaving 3 bases not matched to a gene. The germline V gene has CDR1 SQVTM and CDR2 ANQGSEA. For the CDR3, the DNA is TGCAGCGTTAAGGGGGCGGATGAAAAACTGTTTTTT. Its translation: CSVKGADEKLFF. Filled out from reference TRBV29-1 and TRBJ1-4, the complete variable domain reads SAVISQKPSRDICQRGTSLTIQCQVDSQVTMMFWYRQQPGQSLTLIATANQGSEATYESGFVIDKFPISRPNLTFSTLTVSNMSPEDSSIYLCSVKGADEKLFFGSGTQLSVL.

This rearrangement joins TRBV6-1 to TRBJ2-5, with D perhaps TRBD1 (6 bases). V was clipped by 3 bases and J by 5 bases, with 16 bases between them. The CDR3 length is 15 residues. The germline V gene has CDR1 MNHNS and CDR2 SASEGT. CDR3 nucleotide sequence: TGTGCCAGCAGTGATGGTATGGGACACCCCGAGACCCAGTACTTC. This codes for CASSDGMGHPETQYF.

The genes are TRBV29-1 and TRBJ2-7, with 9 positions matching TRBD1. Germline V gives CDR1 SQVTM, CDR2 ANQGSEA. The CDR3 sequence is 15 residues long. The V gene end was trimmed by 6 bases and the J gene end by 2 bases; junction bases not matched to a gene: 11. The CDR3 region is CSVRGGDRATYEQYF. The CDR3 DNA sequence: TGCAGCGTCCGAGGGGGGGACAGGGCTACCTACGAGCAGTACTTC.

This chain links TRBV18 with TRBJ2-1; D gene unclear. This CDR3 has 13 residues. Germline assignment: CDR1 KGHSH and CDR2 LQKENI. The V end lost 1 base, the J end lost 7 bases, and 8 bases lay between the germline ends. The chain's CDR3 is CASSPQYENEQFF. The DNA for the CDR3 is TGTGCCAGCTCACCACAGTACGAGAATGAGCAGTTCTTC. The variable domain in full, with the rest retrieved from reference TRBV18 and TRBJ2-1, is NAGVMQNPRHLVRRRGQEARLRCSPMKGHSHVYWYRQLPEEGLKFMVYLQKENIIDESGMPKERFSAEFPKEGPSILRIQQVVRGDSAAYFCASSPQYENEQFFGPGTRLTVL.

The chain has TRBV4-1 and TRBJ1-1; perhaps TRBD1 as D (5 bases). Trimming shortened V by 6 bases and J by 8 bases, and 19 bases separated the two germline ends. This CDR3 is built from 14 residues. Germline CDR1 and CDR2: MGHRA and YSYEKL. The CDR3 coding sequence is TGCGCCAGCAGTCACGCCCCGGGACTTCCAGAAGCTTTCTTT. As protein: CASSHAPGLPEAFF.

A remark on this clone: The DNA is left out, because the CDR3 cannot be placed on it with certainty; the CDR3 is given as TCRdb lists it. The chain employs TRBV21-1 and TRBJ1-2. TRBV21-1 is marked as a pseudogene. Including both end residues, the CDR3 is 17 amino acids long. The chain's CDR3 is CASSPPVGGGANYGYTF.

This chain uses TRBV7-2 with TRBJ1-1; D is perhaps TRBD1 (5 bases). CDR1 is SGHTA and CDR2 is FQGNSA in the germline V gene. CDR3 size: 15 residues. V was cut by 2 bases and J by 5 bases, with 15 bases left in between. CDR3 bases: TGTGCCAGCAGCTTATATGGGGGGGGAGGGACTGAAGCTTTCTTT. It translates to CASSLYGGGGTEAFF.

Many counts were recorded for this clone. V gene TRBV18 combines with J gene TRBJ2-7; TRBD1 aligns across 7 bases. Trimming cost V 3 bases and J 0 bases; bases outside gene matches: 2. Per germline, CDR1 KGHSH and CDR2 LQKENI. This CDR3 contains 14 residues. This CDR3 is CASSPGQHSYEQYF. Here the CDR3 DNA reads TGTGCCAGCTCACCGGGACAGCACTCCTACGAGCAGTACTTC.

This chain connects TRBV27 to TRBJ1-2; TRBD1 is a possible D gene (6 bases). The CDR3 length is 13 residues. Germline CDR1 is MNHEY and CDR2 is SMNVEV (reference sequence). Deletions cut 6 bases from V and 5 bases from J, with 13 bases between. The CDR3 DNA reads as TGTGCCAGCAGCATTGACAGGACGTATGGCTACACCTTC. Translated: CASSIDRTYGYTF.

The rearrangement uses TRBV5-1 and TRBJ1-1; D perhaps matches TRBD1 (6 bases). V lost 4 bases and J lost 1, with 14 bases in between. The CDR3 consists of 15 residues. Germline values: CDR1 SGHRS, CDR2 YFSETQ. This CDR3 reads CASSDSGAGNTEAFF. CDR3 bases: TGCGCCAGCAGCGACTCAGGGGCGGGGAACACTGAAGCTTTCTTT.

V and J are TRBV2 and TRBJ1-1, with D hard to call. The germline CDR1 and CDR2 sequences are SNHLY and FYNNEI. The ends were cut back, 8 bases at V and 6 bases at J, with 10 bases in the middle. The CDR3 spans 11 residues. CDR3 sequence reads: CASWRSPEAFF. In DNA, the CDR3 is TGTGCCAGCTGGAGGTCCCCTGAAGCTTTCTTT.

V usage is TRBV29-1 and J usage is TRBJ2-7; 8 bases align to TRBD1. Germline assignment: CDR1 SQVTM and CDR2 ANQGSEA. Unmatched junction bases numbered 6, after V lost 2 bases and J lost 0 bases. The length of the CDR3 is 15 residues. CDR3 coding DNA: TGCAGCGTTGAACGCCCGGGACAGGACTCCTACGAGCAGTACTTC. Its protein is CSVERPGQDSYEQYF.

The V call is TRBV7-2, the J call TRBJ1-5; tentatively, D is TRBD1 (5 bases). Trimming pared 2 bases from V and 7 bases from J, leaving 12 bases between. This CDR3 is built from 14 residues. Germline V gives CDR1 SGHTA, CDR2 FQGNSA. The CDR3 spells CASSLTTGSQPQHF. The CDR3 DNA reads as TGTGCCAGCAGCTTAACAACAGGATCCCAGCCCCAGCATTTT.

This chain uses TRBV19 with TRBJ1-5; tentatively, D is TRBD1 (6 bases). This CDR3 has 15 residues. The V gene lost 2 bases and the J gene lost 5 bases, with 13 bases spanning the gap. CDR1 is LNHDA, CDR2 SQIVND, per germline (reference sequence). The CDR3 sequence is CASSIRTEIHQPQHF. In DNA, the CDR3 is TGTGCCAGTAGTATACGGACAGAGATACATCAGCCCCAGCATTTT.

The V and J genes are TRBV12-3 or TRBV12-4 and TRBJ1-2; D gene uncertain. This CDR3 contains 13 residues. V lost 6 bases to trimming and J lost 3 bases, with 11 bases between them. CDR3 amino acids: CASSRGIYYGYTF. The CDR3 region has the DNA TGTGCCAGCAGCCGCGGGATATACTATGGCTACACCTTC.

The chain joins TRBV6-5 to TRBJ2-3; D gene ambiguous. Trimming removed 2 bases at V and 1 base at J, with 10 bases between. Germline-derived CDR1 and CDR2 are MNHEY and SVGAGI. This CDR3 comprises 15 residues. The CDR3 DNA follows: TGTGCCAGCAGTTACGCGGCAAAGGGCACAGATACGCAGTATTTT. Protein: CASSYAAKGTDTQYF.

This clone came up a few times. The chain carries TRBV5-6 and TRBJ2-7; TRBD1 aligns across 11 bases. J lost 6 bases, V lost 4 bases, and 9 bases had no gene match. This CDR3 has 15 residues. Germline CDR1 reads SGHDT; CDR2 reads YYEEEE. CDR3 bases: TGTGCCAGCAGCCAGACCGGGACAGGGGGACGCGAGCAGTACTTC. This codes for CASSQTGTGGREQYF.

The chain's CDR3 is CASSQFSGTGVYEQFF. CDR3 nucleotide sequence: TGCGCCAGCAGCCAATTCTCCGGGACAGGGGTCTATGAGCAGTTCTTC. This chain links TRBV4-1 with TRBJ2-1; TRBD1 matches 10 bases. The germline V gene has CDR1 MGHRA and CDR2 YSYEKL. The V and J ends lost 2 bases and 8 bases, in that order; junction bases with no gene match: 9. The CDR3 runs to 16 residues.